The source of this TCR beta chain is a study of tumor and adjacent non-tumor tissue in lung cancer. CDR3 size: 14 residues. Germline CDR1 and CDR2: SQVTM and ANQGSEA. V shed 4 bases and J shed 0 bases, with 12 bases lying between them. Only a few counts were recorded for this clonotype. With a much larger clone just one base away, this may be a read error. No cell sorting was done before RNA was extracted from the tissue. The library came from three nested PCR rounds adapted from ARM-PCR protocols. TCRdb ran MiXCR on the multiplex PCR reads and lists one entry per CDR3 protein. The sample lists around 200,000 distinct CDR3 sequences; 60% to 85% were seen once.

The specimen sequenced was lung tumor tissue. This sequence was found in a man between 60 and 75 years old with non-small cell lung cancer. The chain uses TRBV29-1 and TRBJ1-1, with unresolved D. The CDR3 sequence is CSVGMVVVNTEAFF. The CDR3, as DNA: TGCAGCGTTGGAATGGTGGTGGTGAACACTGAAGCTTTCTTT.